This T cell receptor (beta chain) was sequenced for a study of T cell clusters in autoimmune cytopenias. Study-level results: Primary autoimmune cytopenia patients seemingly lacked the physiological T cell clusters found in healthy donors.

Turning to this clonotype: Its specificity is not known.

CDR3 size: 13 residues. Germline V lookup: CDR1 MRHNA, CDR2 SNTAGT. Each sample's input was approximately 0.25 ug genomic DNA, 38,000 or so genome equivalents. TRB was amplified by touch-down multiplex PCR, primer pools A and B combined. TCRdb derives one entry per CDR3 protein from the multiplex PCR reads, leaving out DNA. Its clone listing holds roughly 12,000 distinct CDR3 sequences. The clonotype originates from a human donor with an autoimmune cytopenia or autoimmune hepatitis (not recorded which). The source material was peripheral blood. The chain links TRBV6-4 to TRBJ2-1; lacking DNA, the TRBD1 call made by TCRdb goes unchecked. The CDR3: CASSDSPRGEQFF.